This record covers a single T cell receptor beta chain. Per the study methods: Researchers report that nucleated cell counts were estimated from reference gene primer amplification. Libraries were prepared by immunoSEQ multiplex PCR; TCRdb keeps only in-frame clonotypes and omits some of them. V, J and clone size derive from that table, while D and trimming were established from the DNA sequence. This sample carries a few hundred thousand clones, 70% to 90% of them seen once, and the ten largest clones take over 10%. The CDR3 is 14 amino acids. Trimming took 3 bases from V and 3 from J, leaving 12 bases between them. In germline, CDR1 is SNHLY, CDR2 FYNNEI. The data belong to a study of blood T cell repertoires in COVID-19. Overall study context: In each case, the material was cDNA or gDNA derived from T cells, B-cell-depleted T cells, or PBMCs.

Enrolment of Seattle patients took place during active infection, and they were followed longitudinally. The TCR originated in a woman aged 50 to 60 with COVID-19, enrolled during active disease. V usage is TRBV2 and J usage is TRBJ2-7, with a possible D match to TRBD2 (6 bases). Sequencing was done on a sample of peripheral blood. The CDR3 nucleotides are TGTGCCAGCAGTGAGCGGCGGGGCGACTACGAGCAGTACTTC. Its protein is CASSERRGDYEQYF.